These T cell receptor beta chains were read from a single sample in a study of cytomegalovirus exposure and HLA in healthy donors. Assay used: immunoSEQ multiplex PCR; TCRdb lists only in-frame clones, some missing. The sample holds 100,000 to 150,000 clones, 81% seen once. Specimen: PBMCs. These receptors were obtained from a man younger than 35 in good health and CMV-seropositive. The CDR3 runs from the conserved cysteine through the conserved F or W. Each record gives: clone size, J gene, CDR3 length, V gene, D gene, CDR3 DNA, CDR3 protein. A D gene is named only where the DNA matches it firmly. Size is stated for part of the rows, as once, few or many counts, or as a class when the clone is expanded.

clone_size: once; j_call: TRBJ2-1; cdr3_length: 12; v_call: TRBV6-1; d_call: .; cdr3_nt: TGTGCTCCGAGGTGGAGATACAATGAGCAGTTCTTC; cdr3_aa: CAPRWRYNEQFF
clone_size: .; j_call: TRBJ2-2; cdr3_length: 14; v_call: TRBV27; d_call: .; cdr3_nt: TGTGCCAGCAGTTTCAGGGGGGACACCGGGGAGCTGTTTTTT; cdr3_aa: CASSFRGDTGELFF
clone_size: once; j_call: TRBJ1-1; cdr3_length: 14; v_call: TRBV29-1; d_call: TRBD1; cdr3_nt: TGCAGCGTCCAGGGACAGGGGATTCGCACTGAAGCTTTCTTT; cdr3_aa: CSVQGQGIRTEAFF
clone_size: .; j_call: TRBJ2-7; cdr3_length: 14; v_call: TRBV9; d_call: .; cdr3_nt: TGTGCCAGCAGCCTTCAAACAACAGGGACCGAGCAGTACTTC; cdr3_aa: CASSLQTTGTEQYF
clone_size: .; j_call: TRBJ2-2; cdr3_length: 15; v_call: TRBV9; d_call: .; cdr3_nt: TGTGCCAGCAGCGTAGCCCCCCGAGACACCGGGGAGCTGTTTTTT; cdr3_aa: CASSVAPRDTGELFF
clone_size: few; j_call: TRBJ1-2; cdr3_length: 18; v_call: TRBV6-1; d_call: TRBD1; cdr3_nt: TGTGCCAGCAGTGAAGCCGCGAGAGGACAGGGCTATAACTATGGCTACACCTTC; cdr3_aa: CASSEAARGQGYNYGYTF
clone_size: .; j_call: TRBJ2-3; cdr3_length: 17; v_call: TRBV21-1; d_call: .; cdr3_nt: TGTGCCAGCAGCAAAGAGTCCAGGGGATCTAGCACAGATACGCAGTATTTT; cdr3_aa: CASSKESRGSSTDTQYF
clone_size: once; j_call: TRBJ2-1; cdr3_length: 12; v_call: TRBV7-9; d_call: .; cdr3_nt: TGTGCCAGCAGCTTAAGCGGTAGTTCTTGGTTCTTC; cdr3_aa: CASSLSGSSWFF
clone_size: .; j_call: TRBJ2-7; cdr3_length: 14; v_call: TRBV7-9; d_call: .; cdr3_nt: TGTGCCAGCAGCCCCTTCGAGGAGGCCTACGAGCAGTACTTC; cdr3_aa: CASSPFEEAYEQYF
clone_size: .; j_call: TRBJ2-3; cdr3_length: 15; v_call: TRBV6-5; d_call: TRBD2; cdr3_nt: TGTGCCAGCAGTCCGAGGCTAGCGGGGGGAGATACGCAGTATTTT; cdr3_aa: CASSPRLAGGDTQYF
clone_size: .; j_call: TRBJ2-5; cdr3_length: 15; v_call: TRBV15; d_call: .; cdr3_nt: TGTGCCACCAGCAGAGATCAGGGTTGGTCAGAGACCCAGTACTTC; cdr3_aa: CATSRDQGWSETQYF
clone_size: .; j_call: TRBJ1-1; cdr3_length: 18; v_call: TRBV5-4; d_call: .; cdr3_nt: TGTGCCAGCAGCTTGGATCCAGGGAGGCCAGCGGGGGACACTGAAGCTTTCTTT; cdr3_aa: CASSLDPGRPAGDTEAFF
clone_size: few; j_call: TRBJ2-3; cdr3_length: 16; v_call: TRBV5-1; d_call: .; cdr3_nt: TGCGCCAGCAGCTCTTCAGGGGTGGGGTGGACAGATACGCAGTATTTT; cdr3_aa: CASSSSGVGWTDTQYF
clone_size: .; j_call: TRBJ2-7; cdr3_length: 15; v_call: TRBV18; d_call: TRBD1; cdr3_nt: TGTGCCAGCTCACGACAGGGCCATCAGCAATACGAGCAGTACTTC; cdr3_aa: CASSRQGHQQYEQYF
clone_size: .; j_call: TRBJ2-1; cdr3_length: 15; v_call: TRBV27; d_call: TRBD2; cdr3_nt: TGTGCCAGCAGGGCGGGAGCGGTCTCCTACAATGAGCAGTTCTTC; cdr3_aa: CASRAGAVSYNEQFF
clone_size: .; j_call: TRBJ2-1; cdr3_length: 15; v_call: TRBV2; d_call: TRBD2; cdr3_nt: TGTGCCACCACCTCATCGCGCGGGGGGTCGGGTGAGCAGTTCTTC; cdr3_aa: CATTSSRGGSGEQFF
clone_size: .; j_call: TRBJ2-7; cdr3_length: 13; v_call: TRBV6-5; d_call: .; cdr3_nt: TGTGCCAGCAGTAACCGACAGGCTCTCGAGCAGTACTTC; cdr3_aa: CASSNRQALEQYF
clone_size: .; j_call: TRBJ2-3; cdr3_length: 15; v_call: TRBV2; d_call: .; cdr3_nt: TGTGCCAGAGGGCCCGTAGCGGCAAGCACAGATACGCAGTATTTT; cdr3_aa: CARGPVAASTDTQYF
clone_size: .; j_call: TRBJ2-3; cdr3_length: 15; v_call: TRBV4-2; d_call: TRBD1; cdr3_nt: TGTGCCAGCAGCCATGCCAGGGGGTTCACAGATACGCAGTATTTT; cdr3_aa: CASSHARGFTDTQYF
clone_size: .; j_call: TRBJ1-3; cdr3_length: 17; v_call: TRBV7-9; d_call: .; cdr3_nt: TGTGCCAGCAGCTTAAGTGCGGGGAACCTATTTGGAAACACCATATATTTT; cdr3_aa: CASSLSAGNLFGNTIYF
clone_size: .; j_call: TRBJ2-1; cdr3_length: 16; v_call: TRBV7-2; d_call: TRBD2; cdr3_nt: TGTGCCAGCAGCTTAAATCGCGGGGGGGCGTCCGATGAGCAGTTCTTC; cdr3_aa: CASSLNRGGASDEQFF
clone_size: .; j_call: TRBJ1-5; cdr3_length: 14; v_call: TRBV7-9; d_call: TRBD1; cdr3_nt: TGTGCCAGCAGCCGTCAGGGGGGAAGACAGCCCCAGCATTTT; cdr3_aa: CASSRQGGRQPQHF
clone_size: .; j_call: TRBJ2-7; cdr3_length: 16; v_call: TRBV27; d_call: .; cdr3_nt: TGTGCCAGCAGTTTATTGCCGGGGGGCAGGCCAGACGAGCAGTACTTC; cdr3_aa: CASSLLPGGRPDEQYF
clone_size: .; j_call: TRBJ1-6; cdr3_length: 15; v_call: TRBV5-5; d_call: .; cdr3_nt: TGTGCCAGCAGCCCGTACTTCTCCTATAATTCACCCCTCCACTTT; cdr3_aa: CASSPYFSYNSPLHF
clone_size: few; j_call: TRBJ1-3; cdr3_length: 15; v_call: TRBV7-8; d_call: .; cdr3_nt: TGTGCCAGCAGCTTAGCGATGAGCTCTGGAAACACCATATATTTT; cdr3_aa: CASSLAMSSGNTIYF
clone_size: many; j_call: TRBJ2-5; cdr3_length: 15; v_call: TRBV29-1; d_call: TRBD2; cdr3_nt: TGCAGCGTTGGGGCTAGCGGGGGATACCAAGAGACCCAGTACTTC; cdr3_aa: CSVGASGGYQETQYF
clone_size: .; j_call: TRBJ1-6; cdr3_length: 13; v_call: TRBV2; d_call: .; cdr3_nt: TGTGCCAGCAGTGACAGAATTAATTCACCCCTCCACTTT; cdr3_aa: CASSDRINSPLHF
clone_size: .; j_call: TRBJ1-1; cdr3_length: 14; v_call: TRBV9; d_call: .; cdr3_nt: TGTGCCAGCAGCGTAAGGGGAATGAACACTGAAGCTTTCTTT; cdr3_aa: CASSVRGMNTEAFF
clone_size: .; j_call: TRBJ2-7; cdr3_length: 14; v_call: TRBV5-6; d_call: .; cdr3_nt: TGTGCCAGCAGCTTGGGCTGGCTCATCCCCGAGCAGTACTTC; cdr3_aa: CASSLGWLIPEQYF
clone_size: .; j_call: TRBJ2-7; cdr3_length: 15; v_call: TRBV11-2; d_call: .; cdr3_nt: TGTGCCAGCAGCCCACTTTCAGGGGATACCTACGAGCAGTACTTC; cdr3_aa: CASSPLSGDTYEQYF
clone_size: .; j_call: TRBJ1-1; cdr3_length: 13; v_call: TRBV12-5; d_call: .; cdr3_nt: TGTGCTAGTGGCAGGGGAGAGAACACTGAAGCTTTCTTT; cdr3_aa: CASGRGENTEAFF
clone_size: .; j_call: TRBJ2-2; cdr3_length: 16; v_call: TRBV18; d_call: .; cdr3_nt: TGTGCCAGCTCACCGGGACAAACCTCTTACACCGGGGAGCTGTTTTTT; cdr3_aa: CASSPGQTSYTGELFF
clone_size: .; j_call: TRBJ2-1; cdr3_length: 15; v_call: TRBV6-9; d_call: TRBD2; cdr3_nt: TGTGCCAGCAGTTTCGTAGCGGGAGTATGGAATGAGCAGTTCTTC; cdr3_aa: CASSFVAGVWNEQFF
clone_size: .; j_call: TRBJ2-5; cdr3_length: 17; v_call: TRBV7-2; d_call: .; cdr3_nt: TGTGCCAGCAGCCCAAGGGGGGGAGGGACTAAGAAAGAGACCCAGTACTTC; cdr3_aa: CASSPRGGGTKKETQYF
clone_size: .; j_call: TRBJ2-2; cdr3_length: 17; v_call: TRBV4-3; d_call: TRBD2; cdr3_nt: TGCGCCAGCAGCCAAGATATCCAGCGGGACTTGACCGGGGAGCTGTTTTTT; cdr3_aa: CASSQDIQRDLTGELFF
clone_size: .; j_call: TRBJ2-1; cdr3_length: 14; v_call: TRBV7-2; d_call: .; cdr3_nt: TGTGCCAGCAGCTTGGAGGGAGGCCTTCGCGAGCAGTTCTTC; cdr3_aa: CASSLEGGLREQFF
clone_size: .; j_call: TRBJ2-5; cdr3_length: 14; v_call: TRBV21-1; d_call: .; cdr3_nt: TGTGCCAGCAGCGGGGCAGGGAGGGAAGAGACCCAGTACTTC; cdr3_aa: CASSGAGREETQYF
clone_size: .; j_call: TRBJ2-2; cdr3_length: 15; v_call: TRBV5-4; d_call: TRBD1; cdr3_nt: TGTGCCAGCAGTACCGGGACAGGGTACACCGGGGAGCTGTTTTTT; cdr3_aa: CASSTGTGYTGELFF
clone_size: .; j_call: TRBJ1-4; cdr3_length: 18; v_call: TRBV9; d_call: TRBD1; cdr3_nt: TGTGCCAGCAGCCGAGTCCCGGGACAGGGTGAGACTAATGAAAAACTGTTTTTT; cdr3_aa: CASSRVPGQGETNEKLFF
clone_size: .; j_call: TRBJ2-2; cdr3_length: 15; v_call: TRBV6-1; d_call: .; cdr3_nt: TGTGCCAGCAGATTCGGACAGACAAACACCGGGGAGCTGTTTTTT; cdr3_aa: CASRFGQTNTGELFF
clone_size: .; j_call: TRBJ2-7; cdr3_length: 14; v_call: TRBV9; d_call: TRBD1; cdr3_nt: TGTGCCAGCAGCGAAGGACAGGGGGCGTACGAGCAGTACTTC; cdr3_aa: CASSEGQGAYEQYF